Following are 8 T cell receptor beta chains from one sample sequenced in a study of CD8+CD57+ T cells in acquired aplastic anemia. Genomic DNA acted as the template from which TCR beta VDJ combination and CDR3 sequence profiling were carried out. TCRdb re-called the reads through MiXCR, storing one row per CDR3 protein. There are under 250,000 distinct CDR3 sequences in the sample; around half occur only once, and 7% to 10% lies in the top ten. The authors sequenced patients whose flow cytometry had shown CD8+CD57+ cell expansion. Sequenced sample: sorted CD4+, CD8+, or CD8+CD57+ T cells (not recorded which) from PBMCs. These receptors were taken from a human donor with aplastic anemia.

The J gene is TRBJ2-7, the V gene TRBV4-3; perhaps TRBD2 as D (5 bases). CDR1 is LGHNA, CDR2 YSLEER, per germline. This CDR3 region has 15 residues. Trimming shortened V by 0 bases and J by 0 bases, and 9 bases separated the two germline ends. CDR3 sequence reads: CASSQEADGSYEQYF. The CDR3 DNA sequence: TGCGCCAGCAGCCAAGAAGCGGACGGCTCCTACGAGCAGTACTTC.

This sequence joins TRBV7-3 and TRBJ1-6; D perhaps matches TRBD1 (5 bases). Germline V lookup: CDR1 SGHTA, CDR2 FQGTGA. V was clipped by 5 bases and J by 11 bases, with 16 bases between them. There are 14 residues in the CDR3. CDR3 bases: TGTGCCAGCAGCGCGGACCGGCCGGGGGCACCCCTCCACTTT. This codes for CASSADRPGAPLHF.

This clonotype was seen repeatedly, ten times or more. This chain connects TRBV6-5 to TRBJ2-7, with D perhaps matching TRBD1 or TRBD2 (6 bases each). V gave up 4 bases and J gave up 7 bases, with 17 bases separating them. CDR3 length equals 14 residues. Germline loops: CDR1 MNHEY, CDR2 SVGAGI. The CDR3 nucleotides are TGTGCCAGCAGTTCAACGGAGGGGGTGGGGGAGCAGTACTTC. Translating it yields CASSSTEGVGEQYF.

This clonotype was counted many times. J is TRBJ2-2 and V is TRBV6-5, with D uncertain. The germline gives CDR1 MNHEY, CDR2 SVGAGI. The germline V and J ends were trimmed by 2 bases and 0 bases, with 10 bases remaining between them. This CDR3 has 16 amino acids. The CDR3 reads CASSYGDGANTGELFF. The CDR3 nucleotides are TGTGCCAGCAGTTACGGAGACGGCGCGAACACCGGGGAGCTGTTTTTT.

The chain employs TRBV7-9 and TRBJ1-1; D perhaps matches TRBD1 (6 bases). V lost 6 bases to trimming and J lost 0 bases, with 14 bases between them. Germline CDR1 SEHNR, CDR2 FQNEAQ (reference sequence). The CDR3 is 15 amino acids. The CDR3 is CASSYGGGMNTEAFF. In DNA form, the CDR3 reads TGTGCCAGCAGTTACGGGGGGGGCATGAACACTGAAGCTTTCTTT.

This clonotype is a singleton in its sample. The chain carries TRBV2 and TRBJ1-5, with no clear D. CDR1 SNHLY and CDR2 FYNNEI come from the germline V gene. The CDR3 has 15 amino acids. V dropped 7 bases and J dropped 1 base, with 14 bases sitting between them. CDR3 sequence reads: CASTLDRGSNQPQHF. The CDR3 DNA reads TGTGCCAGCACCCTTGACCGGGGAAGCAATCAGCCCCAGCATTTT.

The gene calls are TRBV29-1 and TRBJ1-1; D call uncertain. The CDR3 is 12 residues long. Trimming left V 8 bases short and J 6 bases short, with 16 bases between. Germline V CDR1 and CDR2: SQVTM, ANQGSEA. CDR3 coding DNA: TGCAGCTTGGAGAGGGAAGGCGCTGAAGCTTTCTTT. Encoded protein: CSLEREGAEAFF. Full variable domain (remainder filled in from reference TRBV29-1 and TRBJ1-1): SAVISQKPSRDICQRGTSLTIQCQVDSQVTMMFWYRQQPGQSLTLIATANQGSEATYESGFVIDKFPISRPNLTFSTLTVSNMSPEDSSIYLCSLEREGAEAFFGQGTRLTVV.

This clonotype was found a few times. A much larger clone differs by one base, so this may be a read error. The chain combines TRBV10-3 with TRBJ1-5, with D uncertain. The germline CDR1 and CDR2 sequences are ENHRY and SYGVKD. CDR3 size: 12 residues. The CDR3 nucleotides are TGTGCCATCGGTGAGGGCAATCAGCCCCAGCATTTT. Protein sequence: CAIGEGNQPQHF.